The 13 T cell receptor beta chains presented below share a single source sample, sequenced in a study of shared clonotypes between healthy human individuals. Some clones are missing from TCRdb's copy, which holds only in-frame ones; the method was immunoSEQ multiplex PCR. The table has roughly 2.6 million clones, approximately 94% seen once. Sequenced input: naive CD4+ T cells sorted from blood. The sample's subset: CD45RA+ positively selected. The receptors come from a young man in good health.

V gene TRBV2 combines with J gene TRBJ2-3, with 8 nucleotides matching TRBD2. The CDR3 contains 15 residues. Germline V CDR1 and CDR2: SNHLY, FYNNEI. The junction had 8 bases not matched to a gene; V was cut back by 4 bases and J by 5 bases. This CDR3 is CASSAMAGGGDTQYF. The CDR3 nucleotides read TGTGCCAGCAGTGCTATGGCGGGGGGAGGAGATACGCAGTATTTT.

This chain uses TRBV18 with TRBJ1-2, with D possibly TRBD1 on 6 matching bases. V was shortened by 3 bases and J by 2 bases, with 13 bases between the two germline ends. The CDR3 is 15 residues long. The V gene's germline CDR1 is KGHSH and CDR2 LQKENI. Written as DNA, the CDR3 is TGTGCCAGCTCACCGGGAGACAGGAGCAACTATGGCTACACCTTC. This codes for CASSPGDRSNYGYTF.

The chain links TRBV19 to TRBJ1-5; no clear D gene. The CDR3 spans 15 residues. V was shortened by 5 bases and J by 0 bases, with 11 bases between the two germline ends. From germline, CDR1 is LNHDA and CDR2 SQIVND (reference sequence). The CDR3 nucleotides are TGTGCCAGTAGTGCTACACAGTTTAGCAATCAGCCCCAGCATTTT. Residues: CASSATQFSNQPQHF.

A single count supports this clone. V gene TRBV28 combines with J gene TRBJ2-7; D is perhaps TRBD2 (5 bases). From germline, CDR1 is MDHEN and CDR2 SYDVKM. This CDR3 has 16 amino acids. V shed 1 base and J shed 3 bases, with 16 bases lying between them. The CDR3 spells CASSLFQTNGLYEQYF. The DNA for the CDR3 is TGTGCCAGCAGTTTATTCCAGACTAATGGGCTCTACGAGCAGTACTTC.

This clone was seen just once. V and J are TRBV9 and TRBJ1-4; D is undetermined. CDR3 size: 17 residues. With 0 bases removed from V and 0 bases from J, the gap between germline ends came to 12 bases. The germline CDR1 and CDR2 sequences are SGDLS and YYNGEE. The chain's CDR3 is CASSVGNSQATNEKLFF. The DNA for the CDR3 is TGTGCCAGCAGCGTAGGGAACAGTCAAGCAACTAATGAAAAACTGTTTTTT.

The J gene is TRBJ1-6, the V gene TRBV14; D unresolved. V lost 7 bases to trimming and J lost 7 bases, with 11 bases between them. Germline V lookup: CDR1 SGHDN, CDR2 FVKESK. The CDR3 length is 13 residues. CDR3: CASTTQANSPLHF. Written as DNA, the CDR3 is TGTGCCAGCACCACCCAGGCCAATTCACCCCTCCACTTT.

The chain recombines TRBV11-3 with TRBJ2-3, with D unresolved. The CDR3 is made up of 15 amino acids. Germline CDR1 reads SGHNT; CDR2 reads YENEEA. Trimming took 0 bases from V and 6 from J, leaving 13 bases between them. The CDR3 is CASSLDGSYMDTQYF. CDR3 bases: TGTGCCAGCAGCTTAGATGGATCCTACATGGATACGCAGTATTTT. The variable domain in full, completed from reference TRBV11-3 and TRBJ2-3, reads EAGVVQSPRYKIIEKKQPVAFWCNPISGHNTLYWYLQNLGQGPELLIRYENEEAVDDSQLPKDRFSAERLKGVDSTLKIQPAELGDSAVYLCASSLDGSYMDTQYFGPGTRLTVL.

In regard to this clone: The sample contains more than one DNA sequence encoding this CDR3. The chain couples TRBV18 to TRBJ1-2, with D maybe TRBD1 (5 bases). CDR1 and CDR2 (germline): KGHSH, LQKENI. The CDR3 is 14 amino acids. Trimming shortened V by 2 bases and J by 3 bases, and 10 bases separated the two germline ends. In DNA form, the CDR3 reads TGTGCCAGCTCACCAGGGACGGATCACTATGGCTACACCTTC. Translated: CASSPGTDHYGYTF.

The genes are TRBV18 and TRBJ1-3; D is perhaps TRBD1 (5 bases). Looked up from germline, CDR1 is KGHSH and CDR2 is LQKENI. This CDR3 is 17 amino acids long. The V and J ends lost 3 bases and 0 bases respectively, with 15 bases between them. The CDR3 coding sequence is TGTGCCAGCTCACCGCTAGTTGACAGAACCTCTGGAAACACCATATATTTT. Encoded protein: CASSPLVDRTSGNTIYF.

Here the CDR3 DNA reads TGTGCCAGCACTCCGAGCACAGGGAGAAACACTGAAGCTTTCTTT. It translates to CASTPSTGRNTEAFF. V gene TRBV11-2 combines with J gene TRBJ1-1, with TRBD1 as a possible D gene (6 bases). Trimming shortened V by 7 bases and J by 2 bases, and 17 bases separated the two germline ends. The CDR3 has 15 residues. Germline CDR1 SGHAT, CDR2 FQNNGV. The full variable domain, its missing parts supplied by reference TRBV11-2 and TRBJ1-1, is EAGVAQSPRYKIIEKRQSVAFWCNPISGHATLYWYQQILGQGPKLLIQFQNNGVVDDSQLPKDRFSAERLKGVDSTLKIQPAKLEDSAVYLCASTPSTGRNTEAFFGQGTRLTVV.

With regard to this clone: The junction differs from germline at one of its ends, possibly a read error. The CDR3 protein is CASSLGDRAYGYTF. Written as DNA, the CDR3 is TGTGCCAGCAGTTTAGGGGACAGGGCCTATGGCTACACCTTC. V and J are TRBV7-9 and TRBJ1-2, with TRBD1 matching over 9 bases. This CDR3 comprises 14 residues. CDR1 SEHNR and CDR2 FQNEAQ come from the germline V gene (reference sequence). The full variable domain, in which reference TRBV7-9 and TRBJ1-2 provide the parts outside the CDR3, is DTGVSQNPRHKITKRGQNVTFRCDPISEHNRLYWYRQTLGQGPEFLTYFQNEAQLEKSRLLSDRFSAERPKGSFSTLEIQRTEQGDSAMYLCASSLGDRAYGYTFGSGTRLTVV.

V usage is TRBV6-1 and J usage is TRBJ1-1, with D hard to call. The CDR3 length is 12 residues. Per the germline V gene, CDR1 is MNHNS and CDR2 is SASEGT. V was clipped by 6 bases and J by 7 bases, with 12 bases between them. CDR3 in amino acids: CASSVSGVEAFF. In nucleotides, the CDR3 is TGTGCCAGCAGCGTCAGTGGTGTTGAAGCTTTCTTT.

This chain connects TRBV6-1 to TRBJ2-1, with D possibly TRBD1 on 6 matching bases. Per the germline V gene, CDR1 is MNHNS and CDR2 is SASEGT. The CDR3 sequence is 13 residues long. Trimming cost V 6 bases and J 5 bases, with 11 bases left between them. This chain's CDR3 is CASSLDRNNEQFF. CDR3 coding DNA: TGTGCCAGCAGCTTGGACAGAAACAATGAGCAGTTCTTC.